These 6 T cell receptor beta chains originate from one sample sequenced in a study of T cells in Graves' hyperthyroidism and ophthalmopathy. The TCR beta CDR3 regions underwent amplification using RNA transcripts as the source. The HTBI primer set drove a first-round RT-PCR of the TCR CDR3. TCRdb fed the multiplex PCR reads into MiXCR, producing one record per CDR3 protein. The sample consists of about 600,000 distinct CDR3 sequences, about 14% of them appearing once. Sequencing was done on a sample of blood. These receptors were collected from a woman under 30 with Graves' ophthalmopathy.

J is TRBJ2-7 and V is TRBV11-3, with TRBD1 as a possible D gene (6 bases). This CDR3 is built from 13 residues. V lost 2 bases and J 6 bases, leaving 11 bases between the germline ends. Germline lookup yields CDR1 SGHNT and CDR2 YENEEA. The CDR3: CASSLTGLSEQYF. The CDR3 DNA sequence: TGTGCCAGCAGCTTAACAGGGTTAAGCGAGCAGTACTTC.

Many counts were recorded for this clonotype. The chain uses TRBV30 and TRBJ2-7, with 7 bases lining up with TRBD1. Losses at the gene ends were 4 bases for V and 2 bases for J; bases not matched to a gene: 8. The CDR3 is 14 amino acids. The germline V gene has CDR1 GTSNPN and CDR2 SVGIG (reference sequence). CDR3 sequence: CAWNFATGTYEQYF. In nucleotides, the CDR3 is TGTGCCTGGAATTTCGCGACAGGGACCTACGAGCAGTACTTC. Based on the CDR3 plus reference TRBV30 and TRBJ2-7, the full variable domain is SQTIHQWPATLVQPVGSPLSLECTVEGTSNPNLYWYRQAAGRGLQLLFYSVGIGQISSEVPQNLSASRPQDRQFILSSKKLLLSDSGFYLCAWNFATGTYEQYFGPGTRLTVT.

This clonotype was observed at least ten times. CDR3 region: CSAREWDAFF. The CDR3 DNA reads TGCAGTGCTAGAGAGTGGGACGCTTTCTTT. The rearrangement joins TRBV20-1 to TRBJ1-1; D possibly corresponds to TRBD1 (5 bases). Germline CDR1 reads DFQATT; CDR2 reads SNEGSKA (reference sequence). Between the trimmed V and J ends, which lost 0 bases and 11 bases, there was a span of 7 bases. CDR3 length: 10 amino acids.

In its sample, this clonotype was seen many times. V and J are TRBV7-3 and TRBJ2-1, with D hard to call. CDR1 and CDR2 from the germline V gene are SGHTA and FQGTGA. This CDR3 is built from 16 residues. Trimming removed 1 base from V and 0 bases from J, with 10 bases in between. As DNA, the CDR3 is TGTGCCAGCAGCTTAAATGCCGCCTCCTCCTACAATGAGCAGTTCTTC. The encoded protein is CASSLNAASSYNEQFF.

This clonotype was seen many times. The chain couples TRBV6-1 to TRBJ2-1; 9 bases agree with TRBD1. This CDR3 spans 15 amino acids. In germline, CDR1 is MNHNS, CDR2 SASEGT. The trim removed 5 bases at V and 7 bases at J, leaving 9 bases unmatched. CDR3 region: CASSSRDRAINEQFF. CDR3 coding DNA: TGTGCCAGCAGTAGCCGGGACAGGGCGATAAATGAGCAGTTCTTC.

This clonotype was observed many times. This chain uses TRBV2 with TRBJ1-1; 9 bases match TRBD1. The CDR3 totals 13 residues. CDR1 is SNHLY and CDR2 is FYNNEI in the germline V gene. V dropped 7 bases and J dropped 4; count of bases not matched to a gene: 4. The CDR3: CASNLQGATEAFF. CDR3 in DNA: TGTGCCAGCAATTTACAGGGGGCCACTGAAGCTTTCTTT.